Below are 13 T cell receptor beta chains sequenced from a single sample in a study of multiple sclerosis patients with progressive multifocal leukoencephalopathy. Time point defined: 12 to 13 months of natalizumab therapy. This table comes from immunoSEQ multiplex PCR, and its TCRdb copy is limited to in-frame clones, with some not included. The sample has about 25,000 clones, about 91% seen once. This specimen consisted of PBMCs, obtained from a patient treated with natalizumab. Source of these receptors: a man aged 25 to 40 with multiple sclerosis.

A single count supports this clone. CDR3 region: CASSFEAGGTEAFF. The DNA for the CDR3 is TGTGCCAGCAGCTTTGAGGCAGGGGGCACTGAAGCTTTCTTT. The gene calls are TRBV11-2 and TRBJ1-1; 7 bases are shared with TRBD1. J gave up 4 bases and V 3 bases, and 5 bases lay outside the gene matches. Per the germline V gene, CDR1 is SGHAT and CDR2 is FQNNGV. The CDR3 consists of 14 residues.

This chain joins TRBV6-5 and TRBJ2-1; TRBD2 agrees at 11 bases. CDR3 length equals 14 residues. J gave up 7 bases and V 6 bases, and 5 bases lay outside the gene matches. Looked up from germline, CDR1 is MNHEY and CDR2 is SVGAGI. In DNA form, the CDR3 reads TGTGCCAGCAGAACTAGCGGGAGCCGGAATGAGCAGTTCTTC. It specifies CASRTSGSRNEQFF.

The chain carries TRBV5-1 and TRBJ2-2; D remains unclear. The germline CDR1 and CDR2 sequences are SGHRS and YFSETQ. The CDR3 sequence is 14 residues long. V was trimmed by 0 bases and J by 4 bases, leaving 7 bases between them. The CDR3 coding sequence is TGCGCCAGCAGCTTGGGCAGACCCACCGGGGAGCTGTTTTTT. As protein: CASSLGRPTGELFF.

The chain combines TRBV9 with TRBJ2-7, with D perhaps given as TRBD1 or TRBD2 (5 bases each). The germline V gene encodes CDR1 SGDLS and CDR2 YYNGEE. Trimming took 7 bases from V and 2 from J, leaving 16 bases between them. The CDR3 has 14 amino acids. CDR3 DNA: TGTGCCAGCGGACCGGGACCACTAACCTACGAGCAGTACTTC. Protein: CASGPGPLTYEQYF.

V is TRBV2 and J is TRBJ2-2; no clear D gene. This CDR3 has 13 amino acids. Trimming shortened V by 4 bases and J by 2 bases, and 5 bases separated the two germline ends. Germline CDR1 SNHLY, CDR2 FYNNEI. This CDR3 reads CASSGSNTGELFF. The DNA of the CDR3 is TGTGCCAGCAGTGGTAGTAACACCGGGGAGCTGTTTTTT.

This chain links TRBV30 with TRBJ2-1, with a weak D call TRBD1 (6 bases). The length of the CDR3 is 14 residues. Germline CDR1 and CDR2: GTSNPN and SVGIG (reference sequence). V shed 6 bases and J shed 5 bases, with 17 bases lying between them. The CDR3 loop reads CACPYSGDHNEQFF. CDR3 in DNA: TGTGCCTGTCCCTATTCAGGGGACCACAATGAGCAGTTCTTC.

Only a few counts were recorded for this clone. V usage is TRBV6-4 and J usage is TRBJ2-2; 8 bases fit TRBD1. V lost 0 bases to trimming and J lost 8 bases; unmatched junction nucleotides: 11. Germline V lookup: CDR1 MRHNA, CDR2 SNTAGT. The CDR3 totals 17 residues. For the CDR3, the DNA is TGTGCCAGCAGTGACTCGACCCTTGGACAGGGAGGAGGGGAGCTGTTTTTT. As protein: CASSDSTLGQGGGELFF.

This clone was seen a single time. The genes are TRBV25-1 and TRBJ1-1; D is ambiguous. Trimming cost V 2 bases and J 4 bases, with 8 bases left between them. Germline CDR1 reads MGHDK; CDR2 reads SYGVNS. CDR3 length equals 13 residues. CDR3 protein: CASSEQVGTEAFF. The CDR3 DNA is TGTGCCAGCAGTGAACAGGTAGGCACTGAAGCTTTCTTT. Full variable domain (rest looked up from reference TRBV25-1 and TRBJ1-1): EADIYQTPRYLVIGTGKKITLECSQTMGHDKMYWYQQDPGMELHLIHYSYGVNSTEKGDLSSESTVSRIRTEHFPLTLESARPSHTSQYLCASSEQVGTEAFFGQGTRLTVV.

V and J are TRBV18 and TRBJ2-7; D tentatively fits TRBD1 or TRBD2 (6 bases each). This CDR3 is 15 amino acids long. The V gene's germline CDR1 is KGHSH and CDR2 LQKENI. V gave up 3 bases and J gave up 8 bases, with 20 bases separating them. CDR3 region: CASSPTGGDNFKQYV. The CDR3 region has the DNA TGTGCCAGCTCACCGACAGGAGGGGATAATTTCAAGCAGTACGTC.

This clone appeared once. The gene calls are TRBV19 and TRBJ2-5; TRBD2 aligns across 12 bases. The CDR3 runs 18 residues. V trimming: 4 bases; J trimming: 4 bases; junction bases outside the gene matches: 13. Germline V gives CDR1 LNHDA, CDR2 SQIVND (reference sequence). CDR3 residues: CASSSGRLAGVKRETQYF. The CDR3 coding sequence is TGTGCCAGTAGTAGTGGGAGACTAGCGGGAGTCAAGCGAGAGACCCAGTACTTC.

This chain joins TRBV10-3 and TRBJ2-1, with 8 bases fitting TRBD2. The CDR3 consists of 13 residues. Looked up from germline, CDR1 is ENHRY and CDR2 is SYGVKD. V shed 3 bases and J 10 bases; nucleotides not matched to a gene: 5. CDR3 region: CAISDSPGGEQFF. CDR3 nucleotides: TGTGCCATCAGTGATTCCCCGGGAGGGGAGCAGTTCTTC.

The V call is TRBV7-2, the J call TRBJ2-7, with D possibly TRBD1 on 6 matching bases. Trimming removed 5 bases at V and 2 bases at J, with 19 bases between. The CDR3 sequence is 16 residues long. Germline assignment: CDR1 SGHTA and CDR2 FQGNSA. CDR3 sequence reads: CASSPLGLGAPYEQYF. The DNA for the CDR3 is TGTGCCAGCAGCCCCCTGGGGCTGGGGGCCCCCTACGAGCAGTACTTC.

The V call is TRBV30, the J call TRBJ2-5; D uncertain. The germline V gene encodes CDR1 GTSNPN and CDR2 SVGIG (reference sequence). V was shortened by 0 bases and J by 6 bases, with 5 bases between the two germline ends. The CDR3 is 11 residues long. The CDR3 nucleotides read TGTGCCTGGAGTGTACGGAAGACCCAGTACTTC. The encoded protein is CAWSVRKTQYF.